One and the same sample provided the 11 T cell receptor beta chains below, sequenced in a study of blood T cell repertoires in COVID-19. Method: immunoSEQ multiplex PCR; TCRdb's copy keeps in-frame clones and lacks some. The profile covers approximately 400,000 clones, with roughly 86% appearing a single time and about 1.5% taken by the ten largest. The sample comprised PBMCs or T cells enriched from blood (not recorded which). The receptors derive from a man aged 30 to 45 who had recovered from COVID-19.

V and J are TRBV12-5 and TRBJ1-1, with TRBD1 matching over 10 bases. The CDR3 runs to 14 residues. V was pared by 5 bases and J by 5 bases, with 5 bases of the junction left unmatched. The germline V gene encodes CDR1 LGHNT and CDR2 FRNRAP. This CDR3 reads CASGDRGRGTEAFF. In nucleotides, the CDR3 is TGTGCTAGTGGTGACAGGGGGCGGGGGACTGAAGCTTTCTTT.

V gene TRBV6-2 or TRBV6-3 combines with J gene TRBJ2-3; 10 nucleotides match TRBD1. The CDR3 has 18 residues. V shed 4 bases and J 2 bases; nucleotides not matched to a gene: 12. Per the germline V gene, CDR1 is MNHEY and CDR2 is SVGEGT. The DNA for the CDR3 is TGTGCCAGCAGTTCCCGGGACAGGGGAGCTATTGTCACAGATACGCAGTATTTT. Translating gives CASSSRDRGAIVTDTQYF.

The rearrangement uses TRBV7-8 and TRBJ2-1; tentatively, D is TRBD1 (6 bases). This CDR3 is 13 amino acids long. Germline V gene data show CDR1 as SGHVS and CDR2 as FQNEAQ. The V and J ends lost 7 bases and 16 bases respectively, with 23 bases between them. The CDR3 reads CASTLPSLQGSFF. DNA for the CDR3: TGTGCCAGCACCCTACCCAGCCTACAGGGAAGCTTCTTC.

This clone is a singleton in its sample. V is TRBV4-3 and J is TRBJ1-1, with 8 bases aligning to TRBD1. The CDR3 runs to 15 residues. Germline CDR1 reads LGHNA; CDR2 reads YSLEER. The trim removed 6 bases at V and 5 bases at J, leaving 11 bases unmatched. The CDR3: CASSLDRGAETEAFF. The CDR3 coding sequence is TGCGCCAGCAGTCTCGACAGGGGAGCGGAGACTGAAGCTTTCTTT.

This clone has only one observation. This chain uses TRBV7-2 with TRBJ2-7; possible D gene TRBD1, 6 bases. Germline V gives CDR1 SGHTA, CDR2 FQGNSA. The germline V and J ends were trimmed by 3 bases and 6 bases, with 12 bases remaining between them. The CDR3 is 13 residues long. The CDR3 DNA is TGTGCCAGCAGCTTGGCCAGGGGATCCGAGCAGTACTTC. As protein: CASSLARGSEQYF.

V and J are TRBV6-2 or TRBV6-3 and TRBJ1-5, with D perhaps TRBD1 (6 bases). CDR1 is MNHEY, CDR2 SVGEGT, per germline. There are 14 residues in the CDR3. Between the trimmed V and J ends, which lost 6 bases and 2 bases, there was a span of 11 bases. This CDR3 reads CASSQGFGNQPQHF. CDR3 in DNA: TGTGCCAGCAGCCAGGGGTTCGGCAATCAGCCCCAGCATTTT.

This clone has only one observation. V usage is TRBV19 and J usage is TRBJ2-5, with a possible D match to TRBD1 (6 bases). Deletions cut 5 bases from V and 4 bases from J, with 11 bases between. Germline CDR1 is LNHDA and CDR2 is SQIVND (reference sequence). The CDR3 extends over 13 amino acids. The CDR3 protein is CASSPEGGETQYF. DNA of the CDR3: TGTGCCAGTAGTCCCGAAGGGGGAGAGACCCAGTACTTC.

Here the CDR3 DNA reads TGTGCCATCAGTGAGTCGTATACCGGTATCACTGAAGCTTTCTTT. Translating it yields CAISESYTGITEAFF. The V call is TRBV10-3, the J call TRBJ1-1; D is unclear. The CDR3 length is 15 residues. Germline loops: CDR1 ENHRY, CDR2 SYGVKD. V was pared by 0 bases and J by 4 bases, with 12 bases between.

The rearrangement uses TRBV7-2 and TRBJ2-2; D remains ambiguous. Germline CDR1 is SGHTA and CDR2 is FQGNSA. The CDR3 has 13 amino acids. V lost 5 bases and J lost 0, with 4 bases in between. The CDR3 DNA reads TGTGCCAGCAGCAGCACGAACACCGGGGAGCTGTTTTTT. Amino acid sequence: CASSSTNTGELFF.

CDR3: CASSFRALNTEAFF. The CDR3, as DNA: TGTGCCAGCAGCTTCAGGGCCTTGAACACTGAAGCTTTCTTT. The chain employs TRBV11-2 and TRBJ1-1, with D tentatively TRBD1 (5 bases). The germline CDR1 and CDR2 sequences are SGHAT and FQNNGV. Trimming cost V 3 bases and J 0 bases, with 8 bases left between them. This CDR3 has 14 amino acids.

The V gene is TRBV5-6, the J gene TRBJ2-1; perhaps TRBD1 as D (5 bases). Trimming pared 7 bases from V and 7 bases from J, leaving 18 bases between. Germline-derived CDR1 and CDR2 are SGHDT and YYEEEE. The CDR3 extends over 14 amino acids. The chain's CDR3 is CASSRRGAGNEQFF. In DNA, the CDR3 is TGTGCCAGCTCCCGTCGTGGGGCTGGAAATGAGCAGTTCTTC.